The present T cell receptor beta chain was sequenced within a study of shared clonotypes between healthy human individuals (dated by TCRdb to 2020 to 2021). Looking at the study overall: Three men and a couple of women, aged 18 to 49 years, made up the cohort. Leukapheresis yielded between about 0.85 and 10 billion PBMCs per donor. To estimate repertoire size and how much clonotypes are shared between individuals, the study performed deep sequencing of blood TCR repertoires from about five healthy adults. Different laboratories and diverse techniques were used to prepare libraries and sequence TCR repertoires, to increase sequencing depth and limit assay-specific biases. Per donor, three plates each were used for CD4 naive and CD4 memory, two for CD8 naive, and one for CD8 memory.

As for this clone: Its antigen is still unknown. It has no much larger one-base neighbor in the sample; base qualities were not kept.

CD8 naive samples consisted of CD45RO-negative cells that were positively selected for CCR7, yielding a CD45RA+CCR7+ population without TemRA cells. Donors were healthy HIV-negative adults with no recently reported acute infections or vaccinations. Every donor was a Caucasian adult living in Nashville, Tennessee, USA. Blood was collected by leukapheresis, and PBMCs were isolated by Ficoll-Histopaque density gradient centrifugation and then cryopreserved in liquid nitrogen vapor phase. Analytical flow cytometry was used to check the purity and quantity of each magnetically sorted T cell population. Each sorted fraction had its genomic DNA isolated and then quantified by UV absorbance on a Nanodrop 2000c. On the study overall, not on this receptor specifically: Compared with non-shared clonotypes, the clonotypes found in all four sorted-subset donors had higher generation probabilities. Naive subsets generally had larger estimated clonotype richness than memory subsets. Incomplete sequencing was indicated by rarefaction of sorted-subset datasets, despite the large sequencing depth. Pairwise subsampling indicated that sequencing depth was expected to affect the degree of clonotype sharing among donors. Sampling was restricted to blood, and TCR repertoires in tissues likely differ from the TCR repertoires found in blood. The genetic and exposure-history diversity represented was limited by the small number of donors. Across a handful of donors, approximately 5% of naive CD4, roughly 3.4% of naive CD8, about 2.3% of memory CD4, and under 0.45% of memory CD8 clonotypes were shared.

There are 13 amino acids in the CDR3, from cysteine to phenylalanine inclusive. Of the read, only the CDR3 DNA is kept; its 39 bases are in frame from base 1. V ends up 5 bases short and J 6 bases short, with an unmatched junction base count of 6. CDR1 and CDR2 were assigned from the germline V gene (reference sequence) as SEHNR and FQNEAQ. Using the deep immunoSEQ assay, multiplex PCR amplified TCR CDR3 regions from genomic DNA. Extracted genomic DNA from each cell subset was spread evenly across all wells of several immunoSEQ 96-well plates, with each plate serving as a replicate. For sorted subsets, each replicate PCR was loaded with roughly 0.2 ug genomic DNA, equivalent to 30,000 or so T cell genomes. Purified libraries were measured with a Qubit 3.0 fluorometer, size-checked on a Bioanalyzer 2100, and measured again with the KAPA Library Quantification kit. Every immunoSEQ 96-well plate was sequenced on a dedicated single-read 150-cycle Illumina NextSeq 550 flow cell. Processing in the source paper ran as follows. Because the immunoSEQ output included only junctional sequences and no quality scores, the filtering could not be the same as the filtering used for full-length reads. To assign V/J genes and CDR3, sequences were annotated against IMGT germline references using PyIR, a Python wrapper for IgBLAST v1.9. Reads were removed for weak V/J assignments (E-value above 1e-6), missing CDR3, stop codons, out-of-frame junctions, or ambiguous translated residues. V3J clonotypes were defined as sequences sharing the same inferred V gene, J gene, and CDR3 amino acid sequence. The percentage overlap between two repertoires was calculated by dividing the number of shared unique clonotypes by the size of the smaller repertoire. Richness of each repertoire was evaluated using RTK rarefaction, the Chao1 estimator, and Recon v2.1 estimates of unobserved clonotypes. OLGA was used to compute generation probabilities for all TCRbeta clonotypes that the gDNA method yielded from several donors. Held by TCRdb, this immuneACCESS table contains in-frame sequences only and omits some clones. Under half of the omission traces to an unresolved V gene where checked; the cause of the rest is unknown. Clone size and the V and J calls come from that table; the DNA yielded D and trimming. This sample lists approximately 2,200,000 clones; 93% were detected once. The ten top clones hold roughly 1.7% of the sample.

The TCR originated in a man in his late teens or twenties in good health. Some clones in this sample may be carry-over from other donors' samples. The material sequenced was naive CD8+ T cells from PBMCs. The cell subset or site label here, explained by the study, means: CD45RA+CCR7+. The rearrangement joined TRBV7-9 to TRBJ1-1, with 7 bases aligning to TRBD1. The DNA is as follows: TGTGCCAGCAGCCATCAGGGGGTCTCTGAAGCTTTCTTT. It encodes CASSHQGVSEAFF.